This record covers a single T cell receptor beta chain. The missing CDR3 end, 3 residues past where the read stops, is filled in from the germline J gene. The CDR3 contains 15 residues. Trimming took 3 bases from V and 7 from J; bases not matched to a gene: 6. Germline V lookup: CDR1 ENHRY, CDR2 SYGVKD. The data originate from a study of T cells in women clearing cervical HPV infection. Study-wide background: Controls gave blood once infection was undetectable; cases at lesion identification.

Sequencing was performed with immunoSEQ multiplex PCR; in TCRdb, only in-frame clones are kept and a portion is missing. This sample's clone table lists about 41,000 clones. This TCR came from a woman between 18 and 69 years old with a cervical HPV16 infection that either progressed to CIN3+ or cleared (not recorded which). The sample consisted of blood buffy coat. This sequence joins TRBV10-3 and TRBJ2-2; 9 nucleotides agree with TRBD1. The CDR3 DNA, read in part, is TGTGCCATCAGTGATTGGACAGGGGCCGTCGGGGAG. Protein: CAISDWTGAVGE. In full, the CDR3 is CAISDWTGAVGELFF.